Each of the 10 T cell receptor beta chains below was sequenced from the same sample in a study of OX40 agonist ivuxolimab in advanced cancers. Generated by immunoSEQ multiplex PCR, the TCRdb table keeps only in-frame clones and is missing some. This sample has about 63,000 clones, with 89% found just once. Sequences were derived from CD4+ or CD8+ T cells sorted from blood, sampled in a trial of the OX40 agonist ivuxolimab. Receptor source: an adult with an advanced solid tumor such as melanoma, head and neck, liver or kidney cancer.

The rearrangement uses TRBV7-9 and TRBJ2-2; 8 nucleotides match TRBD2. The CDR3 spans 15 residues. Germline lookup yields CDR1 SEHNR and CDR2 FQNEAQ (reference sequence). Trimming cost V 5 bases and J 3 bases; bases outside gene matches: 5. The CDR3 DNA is TGTGCCAGCAGCGCAGCGGGAGAGCACACCGGGGAGCTGTTTTTT. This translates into CASSAAGEHTGELFF.

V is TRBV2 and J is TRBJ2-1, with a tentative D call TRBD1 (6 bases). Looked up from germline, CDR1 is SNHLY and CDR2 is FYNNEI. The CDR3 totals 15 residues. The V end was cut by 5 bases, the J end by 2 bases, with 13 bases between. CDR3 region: CASSLVGDTYNEQFF. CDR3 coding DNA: TGTGCCAGCAGTCTCGTGGGGGACACCTACAATGAGCAGTTCTTC.

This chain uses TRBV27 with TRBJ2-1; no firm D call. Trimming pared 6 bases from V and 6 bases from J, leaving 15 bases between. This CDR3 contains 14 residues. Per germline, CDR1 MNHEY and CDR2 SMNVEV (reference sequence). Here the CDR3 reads CASRTMGFPNEQFF. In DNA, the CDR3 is TGTGCCAGCAGGACGATGGGATTTCCCAATGAGCAGTTCTTC.

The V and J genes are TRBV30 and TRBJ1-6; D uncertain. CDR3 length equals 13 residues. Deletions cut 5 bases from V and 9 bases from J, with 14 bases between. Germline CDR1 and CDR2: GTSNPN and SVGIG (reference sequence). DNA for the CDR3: TGTGCCTGGCGTATAGTCGGGATTTCACCCCTCCACTTT. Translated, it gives CAWRIVGISPLHF.

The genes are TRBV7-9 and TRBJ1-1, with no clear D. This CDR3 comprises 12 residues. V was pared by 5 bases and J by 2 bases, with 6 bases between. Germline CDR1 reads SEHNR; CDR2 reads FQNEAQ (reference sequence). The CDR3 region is CASSAPNTEAFF. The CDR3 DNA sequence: TGTGCCAGCAGCGCACCTAACACTGAAGCTTTCTTT.

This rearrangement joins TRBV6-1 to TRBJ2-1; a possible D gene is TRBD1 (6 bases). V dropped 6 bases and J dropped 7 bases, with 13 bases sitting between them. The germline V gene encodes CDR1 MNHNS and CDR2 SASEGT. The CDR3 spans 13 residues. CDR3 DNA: TGTGCCAGCAGCGGGGAAAGGGGGAATGAGCAGTTCTTC. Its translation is CASSGERGNEQFF.

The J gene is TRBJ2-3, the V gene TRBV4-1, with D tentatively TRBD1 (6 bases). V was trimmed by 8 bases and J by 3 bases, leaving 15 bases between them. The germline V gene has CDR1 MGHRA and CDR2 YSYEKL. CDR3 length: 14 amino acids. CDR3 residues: CASETGQGTDTQYF. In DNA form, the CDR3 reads TGCGCCAGCGAAACGGGACAAGGGACAGATACGCAGTATTTT.

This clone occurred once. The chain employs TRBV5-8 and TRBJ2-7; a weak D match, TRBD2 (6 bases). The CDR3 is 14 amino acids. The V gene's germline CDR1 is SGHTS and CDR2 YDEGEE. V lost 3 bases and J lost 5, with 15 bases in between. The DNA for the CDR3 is TGTGCCAGCAGCTCGTTGGAGGGATGGAACGAGCAGTACTTC. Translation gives CASSSLEGWNEQYF. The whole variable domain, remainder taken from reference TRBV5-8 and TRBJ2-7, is EAGVTQSPTHLIKTRGQQATLRCSPISGHTSVYWYQQALGLGLQFLLWYDEGEERNRGNFPPRFSGRQFPNYSSELNVNALELEDSALYLCASSSLEGWNEQYFGPGTRLTVT.

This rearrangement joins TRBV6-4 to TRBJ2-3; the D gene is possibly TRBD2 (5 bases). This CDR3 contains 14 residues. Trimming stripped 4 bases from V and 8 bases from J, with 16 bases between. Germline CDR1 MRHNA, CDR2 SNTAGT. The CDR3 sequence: CASSVSKDFGTQYF. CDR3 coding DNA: TGTGCCAGCAGTGTATCAAAGGACTTCGGTACGCAGTATTTT.

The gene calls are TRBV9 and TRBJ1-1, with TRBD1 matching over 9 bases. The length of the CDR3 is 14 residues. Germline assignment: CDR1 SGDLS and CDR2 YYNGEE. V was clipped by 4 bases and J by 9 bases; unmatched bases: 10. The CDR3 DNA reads TGTGCCAGCAGCATCGGTCCCGGGACAGGGAAAGCTTTCTTT. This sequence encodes CASSIGPGTGKAFF.